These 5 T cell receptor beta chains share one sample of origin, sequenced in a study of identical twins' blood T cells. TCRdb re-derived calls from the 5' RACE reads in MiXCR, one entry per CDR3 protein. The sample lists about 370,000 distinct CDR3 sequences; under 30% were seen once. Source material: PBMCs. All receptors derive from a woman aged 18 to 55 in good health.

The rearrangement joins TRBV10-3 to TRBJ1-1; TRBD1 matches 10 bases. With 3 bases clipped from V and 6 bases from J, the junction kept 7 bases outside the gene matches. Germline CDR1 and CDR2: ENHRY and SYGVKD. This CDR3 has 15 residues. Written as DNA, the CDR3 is TGTGCCATCAGTGATTCCCGACAGGGGGCCGCTGAAGCTTTCTTT. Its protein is CAISDSRQGAAEAFF.

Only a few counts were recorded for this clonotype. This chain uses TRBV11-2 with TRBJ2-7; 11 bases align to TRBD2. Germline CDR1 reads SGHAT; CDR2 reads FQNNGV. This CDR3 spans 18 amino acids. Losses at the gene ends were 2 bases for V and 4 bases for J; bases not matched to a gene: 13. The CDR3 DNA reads TGTGCCAGCAGCTTATTATCTCGTGGGCTAGCGGGAGGATACGAGCAGTACTTC. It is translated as CASSLLSRGLAGGYEQYF. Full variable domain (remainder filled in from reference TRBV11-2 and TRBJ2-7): EAGVAQSPRYKIIEKRQSVAFWCNPISGHATLYWYQQILGQGPKLLIQFQNNGVVDDSQLPKDRFSAERLKGVDSTLKIQPAKLEDSAVYLCASSLLSRGLAGGYEQYFGPGTRLTVT.

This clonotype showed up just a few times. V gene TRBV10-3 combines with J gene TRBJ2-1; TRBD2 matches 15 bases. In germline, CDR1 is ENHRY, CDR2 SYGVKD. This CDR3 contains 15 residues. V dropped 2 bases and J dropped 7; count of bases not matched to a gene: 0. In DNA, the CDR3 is TGTGCCATCAGTGAGGGACTAGCGGGAGGGAATGAGCAGTTCTTC. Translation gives CAISEGLAGGNEQFF.

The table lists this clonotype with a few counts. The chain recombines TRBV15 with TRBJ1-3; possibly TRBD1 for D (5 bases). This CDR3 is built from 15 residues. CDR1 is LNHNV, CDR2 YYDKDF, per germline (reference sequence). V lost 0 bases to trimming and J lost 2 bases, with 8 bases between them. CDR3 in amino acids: CATSRDLGAGNTIYF. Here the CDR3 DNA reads TGTGCCACCAGCAGAGATTTGGGGGCTGGAAACACCATATATTTT.

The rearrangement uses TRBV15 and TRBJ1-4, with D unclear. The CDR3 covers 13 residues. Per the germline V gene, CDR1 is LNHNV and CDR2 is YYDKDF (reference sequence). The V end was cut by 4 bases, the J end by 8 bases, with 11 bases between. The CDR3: CATSTGPREKLFF. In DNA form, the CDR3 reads TGTGCCACCAGCACTGGCCCTCGGGAAAAACTGTTTTTT.